The clone carrying this TCR beta chain was recorded at least ten times. Its antigen is undetermined. Via MiXCR, TCRdb re-called the RACE reads, giving one row per CDR3 protein. The table shows about 350,000 distinct CDR3 sequences, with over 5% occurring only once. Time point: pre-sensitization, week 0. Treatment of the sample: therapeutic diphenylcyclopropenone sensitization with weekly scalp DPC. Alopecia patients, 18 to 70 years old and DPC-suitable, served as donors. This specimen belongs to a study of human T cells and chemical hapten exposure. The study, taken as a whole, reports: Patch test score rose with PT1 expanded TCRs, significant at 8, 16, 32, not 4.

The CDR3 consists of 12 residues. The germline gives CDR1 SGHAT, CDR2 FQNNGV. V gave up 1 base and J gave up 9 bases, with 7 bases separating them. The rearrangement joins TRBV11-2 to TRBJ2-1; D unresolved. This receptor was identified in a woman aged 18-35 years with alopecia areata. Some clones in this sample may be carry-over from other donors' samples. The material was whole blood, obtained in connection with sensitization to the hapten diphenylcyclopropenone (DPC). CDR3 sequence reads: CASSLAPGEQFF. CDR3 in DNA: TGTGCCAGCAGCTTAGCCCCTGGTGAGCAGTTCTTC.